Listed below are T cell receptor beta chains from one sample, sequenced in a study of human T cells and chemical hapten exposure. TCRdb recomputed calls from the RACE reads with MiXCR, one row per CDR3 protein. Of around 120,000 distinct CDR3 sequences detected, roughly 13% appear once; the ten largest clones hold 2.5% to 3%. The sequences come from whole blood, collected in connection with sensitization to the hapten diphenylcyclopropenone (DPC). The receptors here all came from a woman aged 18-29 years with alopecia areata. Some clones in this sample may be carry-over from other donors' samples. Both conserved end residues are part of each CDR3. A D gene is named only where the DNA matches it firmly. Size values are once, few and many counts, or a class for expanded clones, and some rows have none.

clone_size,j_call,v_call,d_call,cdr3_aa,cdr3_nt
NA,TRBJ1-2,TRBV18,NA,CASSLAGTPSNYGYTF,TGTGCCAGCTCACTGGCCGGGACACCATCTAACTATGGCTACACCTTC
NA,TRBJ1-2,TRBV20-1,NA,CSARMQYGYTF,TGCAGTGCACGAATGCAGTATGGCTACACCTTC
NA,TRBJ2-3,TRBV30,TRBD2,CAWEGGLADTDTQYF,TGTGCCTGGGAGGGGGGACTAGCGGACACAGATACGCAGTATTTT
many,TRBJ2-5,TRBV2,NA,CASSEAAPTETQYF,TGTGCCAGCAGTGAAGCGGCCCCAACAGAGACCCAGTACTTC
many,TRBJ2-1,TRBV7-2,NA,CASSLRQSNEQFF,TGTGCCAGCAGCTTAAGACAGAGCAATGAGCAGTTCTTC
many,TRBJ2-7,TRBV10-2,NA,CASSLPLGGGSYEQYF,TGCGCCAGCAGTTTACCCCTCGGAGGAGGGAGCTACGAGCAGTACTTC
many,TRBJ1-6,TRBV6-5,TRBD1,CASSRTGGSYNSPLHF,TGTGCCAGCAGTCGAACAGGGGGCTCCTATAATTCACCCCTCCACTTT
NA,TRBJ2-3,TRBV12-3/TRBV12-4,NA,CASSLVGHTPDTQYF,TGTGCCAGCAGTTTAGTAGGACATACACCAGATACGCAGTATTTT
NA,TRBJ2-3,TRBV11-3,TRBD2,CASSLDGGSPTDTQYF,TGTGCCAGCAGCTTAGACGGGGGGTCGCCCACAGATACGCAGTATTTT
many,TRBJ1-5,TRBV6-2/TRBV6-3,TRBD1,CASWTGQQPQHF,TGTGCCAGCTGGACAGGTCAACAGCCCCAGCATTTT
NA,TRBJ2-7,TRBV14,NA,CASSPRGRLYEQYF,TGTGCCAGCAGCCCCCGGGGTCGGCTCTACGAGCAGTACTTC
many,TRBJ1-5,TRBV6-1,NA,CASSFQGSNQPQHF,TGTGCCAGCAGCTTTCAGGGGAGCAATCAGCCCCAGCATTTT
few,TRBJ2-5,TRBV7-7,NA,CASSAGSWETQYF,TGTGCCAGCAGCGCCGGGAGTTGGGAGACCCAGTACTTC
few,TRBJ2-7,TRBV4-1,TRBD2,CASSQDLGSGAYSYEQYF,TGCGCCAGCAGCCAAGATCTAGGGAGCGGGGCCTATTCCTACGAGCAGTACTTC
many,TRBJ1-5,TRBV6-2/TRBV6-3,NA,CASSQRGRGLYQPQHF,TGTGCCAGCAGTCAACGTGGTAGAGGGCTTTATCAGCCCCAGCATTTT
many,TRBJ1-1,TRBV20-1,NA,CSARTAGREAFF,TGCAGTGCTAGGACAGCGGGACGAGAGGCTTTCTTT
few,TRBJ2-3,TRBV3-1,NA,CASSQGIPPGNTQYF,TGTGCCAGCAGCCAAGGAATCCCACCAGGGAATACGCAGTATTTT
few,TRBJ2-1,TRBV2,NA,CASRDWANEQFF,TGTGCCAGCAGGGACTGGGCAAATGAGCAGTTCTTC
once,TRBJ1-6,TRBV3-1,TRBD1,CASSDMGQRYNSPLHF,TGTGCCAGCAGCGATATGGGACAGAGATATAATTCACCCCTCCACTTT
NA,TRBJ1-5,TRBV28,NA,CASRPNSNQPQHF,TGTGCCAGCAGACCAAATAGCAATCAGCCCCAGCATTTT
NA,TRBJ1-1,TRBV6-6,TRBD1,CASSHGTGALGTEAFF,TGTGCCAGCAGTCATGGGACAGGGGCACTGGGCACTGAAGCTTTCTTT
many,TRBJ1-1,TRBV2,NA,CASRRTANTEAFF,TGTGCCAGCAGGCGGACGGCGAACACTGAAGCTTTCTTT
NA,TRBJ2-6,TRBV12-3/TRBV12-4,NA,CASSSRTHAIPSIPGANVLTF,TGTGCCAGCAGTTCAAGGACCCACGCTATTCCCTCGATCCCTGGGGCCAACGTCCTGACTTTC
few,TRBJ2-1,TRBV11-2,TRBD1,CASSQGQGSYNEQFF,TGTGCCAGCAGCCAGGGACAGGGCTCCTACAATGAGCAGTTCTTC
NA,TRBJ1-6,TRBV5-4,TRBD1,CASSPRGQGSSYNSPLHF,TGTGCCAGCAGCCCGAGGGGACAGGGTAGCTCCTATAATTCACCCCTCCACTTT
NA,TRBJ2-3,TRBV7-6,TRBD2,CASSGGGAVTDTQYF,TGTGCCAGCAGCGGCGGGGGGGCCGTGACAGATACGCAGTATTTT
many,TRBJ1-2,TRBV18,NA,CASSPPVPGGSNYGYTF,TGTGCCAGCTCACCACCTGTCCCGGGAGGTTCTAACTATGGCTACACCTTC
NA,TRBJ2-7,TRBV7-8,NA,CASSPEDLSYEQYF,TGTGCCAGCAGCCCGGAGGACCTTTCCTACGAGCAGTACTTC
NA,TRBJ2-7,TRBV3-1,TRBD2,CASSPPGTSGPYEQYF,TGTGCCAGCAGCCCGCCCGGGACTAGCGGGCCCTACGAGCAGTACTTC
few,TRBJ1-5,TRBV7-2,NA,CASSLEPGYQPQHF,TGTGCCAGCAGCTTAGAACCGGGATATCAGCCCCAGCATTTT
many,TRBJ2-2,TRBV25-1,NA,CASSSGTTNTGELFF,TGTGCCAGCAGTTCCGGGACAACGAACACCGGGGAGCTGTTTTTT
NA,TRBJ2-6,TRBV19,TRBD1,CASSIAAGGSGANVLTF,TGTGCCAGTAGTATAGCGGCAGGGGGCTCTGGGGCCAACGTCCTGACTTTC
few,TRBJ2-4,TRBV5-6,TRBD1,CASSWRTGLNIQYF,TGTGCCAGCAGCTGGAGGACAGGGTTGAACATTCAGTACTTC
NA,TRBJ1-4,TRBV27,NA,CASSQIATNEKLFF,TGTGCCAGCAGCCAAATTGCAACTAATGAAAAACTGTTTTTT
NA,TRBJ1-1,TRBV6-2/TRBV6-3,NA,CASSYSPGITEAFF,TGTGCCAGCAGTTACTCCCCCGGAATCACTGAAGCTTTCTTT
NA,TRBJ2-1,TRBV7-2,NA,CASSTRAGAGEQFF,TGTGCCAGCAGCACTAGAGCAGGGGCAGGTGAGCAGTTCTTC
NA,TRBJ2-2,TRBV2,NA,CASSVWSTGELFF,TGTGCCAGCAGTGTCTGGTCCACCGGGGAGCTGTTTTTT
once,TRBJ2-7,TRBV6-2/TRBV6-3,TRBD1,CASRAGTGPYEQYF,TGTGCCAGCAGGGCCGGGACAGGGCCCTACGAGCAGTACTTC